This entry lists 20 T cell receptor beta chains sequenced from one sample in a study of untreated major depressive disorder. The method was immunoSEQ multiplex PCR; TCRdb's version includes in-frame clones alone and lacks a portion of them. The sample shows just over 20,000 clones, over 80% of them seen only once. The sample was CD4+ T cells from PBMCs. The receptors here all came from a man aged 25 to 45 in good health.

This chain connects TRBV2 to TRBJ1-3; D is ambiguous. V gave up 4 bases and J gave up 7 bases, with 17 bases separating them. Germline V gives CDR1 SNHLY, CDR2 FYNNEI. This CDR3 contains 15 residues. CDR3 DNA: TGTGCCAGCAGTGTCTCGTGGGGTTCGGAGAACACCATATATTTT. This encodes CASSVSWGSENTIYF.

This chain uses TRBV19 with TRBJ2-1, with 11 positions matching TRBD1. Germline lookup yields CDR1 LNHDA and CDR2 SQIVND (reference sequence). The J segment lost 8 bases and the V segment lost 3 bases, leaving 6 bases of the junction unmatched. CDR3 length equals 15 residues. This CDR3 is CASSIRDRGFDEQFF. The CDR3 bases are TGTGCCAGTAGTATCAGGGACAGGGGGTTCGATGAGCAGTTCTTC.

This clone was recorded a few times. J is TRBJ1-2 and V is TRBV11-2, with D unresolved. The V gene's germline CDR1 is SGHAT and CDR2 FQNNGV. There are 19 residues in the CDR3. Trimming cost V 5 bases and J 1 base, with 26 bases left between them. CDR3 sequence reads: CASSQTGVWGARDNYGYTF. CDR3 nucleotide sequence: TGTGCCAGCAGCCAGACGGGTGTTTGGGGTGCAAGGGATAACTATGGCTACACCTTC.

The chain joins TRBV29-1 to TRBJ2-2; maybe TRBD2 (5 bases). CDR1 is SQVTM and CDR2 is ANQGSEA in the germline V gene. V was cut by 6 bases and J by 7 bases, with 6 bases left in between. This CDR3 spans 10 amino acids. The CDR3 is CSVGSGELFF. CDR3 nucleotides: TGCAGCGTAGGGAGCGGGGAGCTGTTTTTT.

V and J are TRBV9 and TRBJ2-3; 8 positions match TRBD2. Germline V gene data show CDR1 as SGDLS and CDR2 as YYNGEE. The CDR3 spans 15 residues. J was trimmed by 4 bases and V by 3 bases; bases with no gene match: 7. The CDR3 protein is CASSGRDGRADTQYF. The CDR3 nucleotides read TGTGCCAGCAGCGGCCGGGACGGGAGGGCAGATACGCAGTATTTT.

In its sample, this clone was seen once. V gene TRBV4-2 combines with J gene TRBJ1-1; 7 positions agree with TRBD1. The CDR3 loop spans 17 amino acids. Per the germline V gene, CDR1 is LGHNA and CDR2 is YNFKEQ. V lost 1 base, J lost 6 bases, and 14 bases stayed unmatched. The DNA for the CDR3 is TGTGCCAGCAGCCAAGGTGGATTGCAGGGGGTAGGGGCTGAAGCTTTCTTT. This sequence encodes CASSQGGLQGVGAEAFF.

This chain connects TRBV7-6 to TRBJ1-5; D gene unclear. Trimming left V 0 bases short and J 0 bases short, with 12 bases between. In germline, CDR1 is SGHVS, CDR2 FNYEAQ. This CDR3 comprises 17 residues. CDR3 sequence reads: CASSLALGHVSNQPQHF. The CDR3 nucleotides are TGTGCCAGCAGCTTAGCGCTCGGGCACGTTAGCAATCAGCCCCAGCATTTT.

This sequence joins TRBV18 and TRBJ1-4, with unresolved D. There are 14 residues in the CDR3. With 0 bases removed from V and 10 bases from J, the gap between germline ends came to 12 bases. The germline V gene has CDR1 KGHSH and CDR2 LQKENI. CDR3 nucleotide sequence: TGTGCCAGCTCACCACCGTGGCCACCCGGAAAACTGTTTTTT. Amino acids: CASSPPWPPGKLFF. The whole variable domain, remainder taken from reference TRBV18 and TRBJ1-4, is NAGVMQNPRHLVRRRGQEARLRCSPMKGHSHVYWYRQLPEEGLKFMVYLQKENIIDESGMPKERFSAEFPKEGPSILRIQQVVRGDSAAYFCASSPPWPPGKLFFGSGTQLSVL.

The chain couples TRBV7-2 to TRBJ2-5; D could derive from TRBD1 or TRBD2 (5 bases each). V dropped 4 bases and J dropped 4 bases, with 7 bases sitting between them. Germline assignment: CDR1 SGHTA and CDR2 FQGNSA. This CDR3 has 12 amino acids. The CDR3 DNA is TGTGCCAGCAGCTCTGGGGGAGAGACCCAGTACTTC. Protein: CASSSGGETQYF.

The chain links TRBV12-5 to TRBJ2-1; D ambiguous. The CDR3 length is 13 residues. Germline V lookup: CDR1 LGHNT, CDR2 FRNRAP. Trimming stripped 1 base from V and 6 bases from J, with 7 bases between. The CDR3 reads CASGLGDPNEQFF. CDR3 coding DNA: TGTGCTAGTGGTTTGGGAGACCCCAATGAGCAGTTCTTC.

The gene calls are TRBV5-1 and TRBJ2-7; 7 bases map to TRBD1. Germline lookup yields CDR1 SGHRS and CDR2 YFSETQ. V gave up 4 bases and J gave up 2 bases; unmatched junction bases: 6. The CDR3 is 14 residues long. CDR3 residues: CASSTETGTYEQYF. The CDR3 DNA sequence: TGCGCCAGCAGCACCGAGACAGGGACCTACGAGCAGTACTTC. The entire variable domain, with the rest obtained from reference TRBV5-1 and TRBJ2-7, is as follows: KAGVTQTPRYLIKTRGQQVTLSCSPISGHRSVSWYQQTPGQGLQFLFEYFSETQRNKGNFPGRFSGRQFSNSRSEMNVSTLELGDSALYLCASSTETGTYEQYFGPGTRLTVT.

The chain carries TRBV4-2 and TRBJ2-3; 7 bases are shared with TRBD2. The trim removed 0 bases at V and 3 bases at J, leaving 15 bases unmatched. Germline-derived CDR1 and CDR2 are LGHNA and YNFKEQ. CDR3 length equals 19 residues. This CDR3 is CASSQDDLKASGRTDTQYF. CDR3 in DNA: TGTGCCAGCAGCCAAGATGATCTGAAGGCTAGCGGTCGGACAGATACGCAGTATTTT.

Concerning this clone itself: One end of the junction varies from germline; a read error may be responsible. The V call is TRBV2, the J call TRBJ2-7; D is possibly TRBD1 or TRBD2 (5 bases each). Per germline, CDR1 SNHLY and CDR2 FYNNEI. The CDR3 is made up of 14 amino acids. CDR3 amino acids: CASREGTRSYEQYF. CDR3 in DNA: TGTGCCAGCAGGGAAGGGACCCGCTCCTACGAGCAGTACTTC. The full variable domain, completed using reference TRBV2 and TRBJ2-7, is EPEVTQTPSHQVTQMGQEVILRCVPISNHLYFYWYRQILGQKVEFLVSFYNNEISEKSEIFDDQFSVERPDGSNFTLKIRSTKLEDSAMYFCASREGTRSYEQYFGPGTRLTVT.

The chain links TRBV27 to TRBJ1-2; no clear D. Germline values: CDR1 MNHEY, CDR2 SMNVEV (reference sequence). The V end was cut by 4 bases, the J end by 7 bases, with 16 bases between. This CDR3 spans 14 amino acids. The CDR3 sequence is CASSSLLFRGGYTF. The CDR3 bases are TGTGCCAGCAGTTCTTTATTGTTTCGGGGTGGCTACACCTTC.

The genes are TRBV4-2 and TRBJ1-3; D unclear. This CDR3 comprises 17 residues. In germline, CDR1 is LGHNA, CDR2 YNFKEQ. Trimming cost V 3 bases and J 0 bases, with 15 bases left between them. The CDR3 reads CASSQSVPDPSGNTIYF. The DNA for the CDR3 is TGTGCCAGCAGCCAGTCGGTGCCTGACCCCTCTGGAAACACCATATATTTT.

This clone was recorded only once. The chain combines TRBV2 with TRBJ2-3; perhaps TRBD2 as D (6 bases). Germline CDR1 SNHLY, CDR2 FYNNEI. This CDR3 comprises 15 residues. Trimming took off 4 bases at V and 6 bases at J, with 17 bases between the two ends. In DNA form, the CDR3 reads TGTGCCAGCAGTGTGCGGACTACCCTCGGGGATACGCAGTATTTT. Protein sequence: CASSVRTTLGDTQYF.

The rearrangement links TRBV10-1 to TRBJ2-7; no firm D call. Trimming took off 6 bases at V and 3 bases at J, with 9 bases between the two ends. This CDR3 comprises 12 residues. In germline, CDR1 is WNHNN, CDR2 SYGVQD (reference sequence). CDR3 sequence: CASSYGHYEQYF. CDR3 DNA sequence: TGCGCCAGCAGCTACGGTCACTACGAGCAGTACTTC.

The chain uses TRBV7-8 and TRBJ2-6, with unresolved D. Germline values: CDR1 SGHVS, CDR2 FQNEAQ. CDR3 length equals 19 residues. V dropped 0 bases and J dropped 0 bases, with 15 bases sitting between them. CDR3 sequence: CASSLASTVRISGANVLTF. The CDR3, as DNA: TGTGCCAGCAGCTTAGCGTCGACTGTCAGGATCTCTGGGGCCAACGTCCTGACTTTC. The whole variable domain, remainder taken from reference TRBV7-8 and TRBJ2-6, is GAGVSQSPRYKVAKRGQDVALRCDPISGHVSLFWYQQALGQGPEFLTYFQNEAQLDKSGLPSDRFFAERPEGSVSTLKIQRTQQEDSAVYLCASSLASTVRISGANVLTFGAGSRLTVL.

This chain links TRBV6-1 with TRBJ2-3; D possibly corresponds to TRBD2 (6 bases). Trimming took off 3 bases at V and 3 bases at J, with 10 bases between the two ends. This CDR3 region has 14 residues. Germline V gene data show CDR1 as MNHNS and CDR2 as SASEGT. The CDR3 here is CASSDGSGTDTQYF. The CDR3 DNA reads as TGTGCCAGCAGTGACGGTAGCGGAACAGATACGCAGTATTTT.

The chain is built from TRBV29-1 and TRBJ2-7; no clear D. The V end lost 6 bases, the J end lost 5 bases, and 14 bases lay between the germline ends. Germline V gives CDR1 SQVTM, CDR2 ANQGSEA. The CDR3 is 12 amino acids. This CDR3 reads CSVRPQSHEQYF. CDR3 nucleotide sequence: TGCAGCGTAAGGCCCCAGAGCCACGAGCAGTACTTC.